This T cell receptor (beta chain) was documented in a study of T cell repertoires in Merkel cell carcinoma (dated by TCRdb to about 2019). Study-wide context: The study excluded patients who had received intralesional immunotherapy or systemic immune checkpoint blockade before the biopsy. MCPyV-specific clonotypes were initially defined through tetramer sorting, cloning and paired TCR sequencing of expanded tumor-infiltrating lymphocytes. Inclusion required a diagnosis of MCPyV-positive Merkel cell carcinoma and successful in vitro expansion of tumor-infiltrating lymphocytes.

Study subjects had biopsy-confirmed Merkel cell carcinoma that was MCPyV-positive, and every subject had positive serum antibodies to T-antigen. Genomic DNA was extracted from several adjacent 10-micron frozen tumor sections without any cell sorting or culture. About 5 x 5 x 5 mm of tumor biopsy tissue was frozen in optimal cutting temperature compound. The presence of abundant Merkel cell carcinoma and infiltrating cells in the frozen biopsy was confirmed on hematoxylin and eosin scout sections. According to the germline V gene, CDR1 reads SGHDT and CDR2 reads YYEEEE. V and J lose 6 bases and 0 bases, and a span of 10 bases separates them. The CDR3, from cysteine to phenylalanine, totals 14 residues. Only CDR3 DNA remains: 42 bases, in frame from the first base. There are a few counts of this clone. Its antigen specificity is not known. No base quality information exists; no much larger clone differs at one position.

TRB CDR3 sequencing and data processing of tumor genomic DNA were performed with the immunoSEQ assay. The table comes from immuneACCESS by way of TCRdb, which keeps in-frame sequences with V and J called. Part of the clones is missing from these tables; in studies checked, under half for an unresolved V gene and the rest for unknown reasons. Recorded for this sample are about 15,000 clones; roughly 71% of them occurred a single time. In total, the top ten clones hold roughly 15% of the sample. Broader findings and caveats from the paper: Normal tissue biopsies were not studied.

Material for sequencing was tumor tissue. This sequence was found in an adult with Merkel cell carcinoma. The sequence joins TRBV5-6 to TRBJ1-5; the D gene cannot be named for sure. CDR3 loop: CASTLTDSNQPQHF. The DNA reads TGTGCCAGCACCCTGACGGATAGCAATCAGCCCCAGCATTTT. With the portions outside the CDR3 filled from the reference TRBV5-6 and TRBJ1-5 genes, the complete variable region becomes DAGVTQSPTHLIKTRGQQVTLRCSPKSGHDTVSWYQQALGQGPQFIFQYYEEEERQRGNFPDRFSGHQFPNYSSELNVNALLLGDSALYLCASTLTDSNQPQHFGDGTRLSIL.